This T cell receptor (beta chain) derives from a study of blood T cell repertoires in COVID-19. Study at large: Researchers got acute and convalescent COVID-19 samples from the United States, Italy and Spain. PBMCs, B-cell-depleted T cells, or T cells provided the cDNA or gDNA that made up the material.

V was pared by 3 bases and J by 8 bases, with 13 bases between. There are 14 residues in the CDR3. Germline V gene lookup returns CDR1 MNHEY and CDR2 SMNVEV (reference sequence). Authors' processing steps: Amplification from reference gene primers served as the basis for estimated nucleated cell counts. Here immunoSEQ multiplex PCR was the method, and the copy in TCRdb shows in-frame clones only, minus some. V, J and clone size derive from that table, while D and trimming were established from the DNA sequence. The sample records around 140,000 clones, around 81% being singletons. The V call is TRBV27, the J call TRBJ1-4; D might be TRBD1 (6 bases). Sequencing was done on a sample of peripheral blood. This TCR derives from a woman between 55 and 75 years old with active or convalescent COVID-19. CDR3 sequence (DNA): TGTGCCAGCAGTTTTCAAGGGGGTATGGAAAAACTGTTTTTT. Protein product: CASSFQGGMEKLFF.